Shown below are 26 T cell receptor beta chains from a single sample sequenced in a study of metastatic and nonmetastatic thyroid tumors. All patients were untreated before thyroid surgery. TCRdb re-called the PCR reads via MiXCR. The sample has around 40,000 clones, about 15% seen once; the top ten hold about 6.8%. Sequenced input: blood. These receptors were collected from a male donor with papillary thyroid cancer or a benign thyroid nodule (not recorded which). Some clones in this sample may be carry-over from other donors' samples.

This clone showed up many times. CDR3 region: CASSRATGQNYGYTF. The DNA of the CDR3 is TGTGCCAGCAGCCGCGCCACGGGACAGAACTATGGCTACACCTTC. The chain couples TRBV5-6 to TRBJ1-2, with 7 bases fitting TRBD1. J lost 2 bases, V lost 4 bases, and 8 bases had no gene match. CDR3 length equals 15 residues. Germline V CDR1 and CDR2: SGHDT, YYEEEE.

This clone was seen at least ten times. The chain couples TRBV27 to TRBJ2-2; 10 bases line up with TRBD2. Trimming took 7 bases from V and 6 from J; bases not matched to a gene: 8. The CDR3 contains 15 residues. Germline CDR1 is MNHEY and CDR2 is SMNVEV (reference sequence). CDR3 sequence reads: CASISQAGGAGELFF. Here the CDR3 DNA reads TGTGCCAGCATAAGCCAAGCGGGAGGGGCCGGGGAGCTGTTTTTT.

This clone was detected ten times or more. The rearrangement uses TRBV9 and TRBJ2-3; perhaps TRBD1 as D (6 bases). This CDR3 region has 15 residues. CDR1 and CDR2 (germline): SGDLS, YYNGEE. Trimming removed 4 bases from V and 3 bases from J, with 15 bases in between. In DNA, the CDR3 is TGTGCCAGCAGCTCAGACCGGACAGAGACAGATACGCAGTATTTT. Amino acids: CASSSDRTETDTQYF.

In its sample, this clone was seen many times. The rearrangement joins TRBV20-1 to TRBJ2-7; 9 bases fit TRBD1. The V and J ends lost 0 bases and 0 bases, in that order; junction bases with no gene match: 3. The CDR3 loop spans 15 amino acids. The germline gives CDR1 DFQATT, CDR2 SNEGSKA (reference sequence). CDR3 loop: CSARDPTGGSYEQYF. The DNA for the CDR3 is TGCAGTGCTAGAGATCCGACAGGGGGCTCCTACGAGCAGTACTTC.

This clone was detected ten times or more. An end of the junction does not agree with germline; a read error may underlie this. This chain connects TRBV20-1 to TRBJ2-5; 9 positions match TRBD2. Germline loops: CDR1 DFQATT, CDR2 SNEGSKA (reference sequence). The CDR3 has 16 residues. CDR3 region: CSARDSAGGSQETRYF. The CDR3 nucleotides are TGCAGTGCTAGAGATTCAGCGGGAGGCTCCCAAGAGACCCGGTACTTC.

This clone was counted at least ten times. This rearrangement joins TRBV30 to TRBJ2-5, with TRBD1 as a possible D gene (5 bases). Germline lookup yields CDR1 GTSNPN and CDR2 SVGIG (reference sequence). The V and J ends lost 0 bases and 2 bases respectively, with 16 bases between them. This CDR3 spans 16 amino acids. The CDR3: CAWSVRGLQLQETQYF. The CDR3 DNA sequence: TGTGCCTGGAGTGTAAGGGGCCTCCAATTGCAAGAGACCCAGTACTTC. Full variable domain (remainder filled in from reference TRBV30 and TRBJ2-5): SQTIHQWPATLVQPVGSPLSLECTVEGTSNPNLYWYRQAAGRGLQLLFYSVGIGQISSEVPQNLSASRPQDRQFILSSKKLLLSDSGFYLCAWSVRGLQLQETQYFGPGTRLLVL.

This clone came up many times. The V call is TRBV7-9, the J call TRBJ1-2; possible D gene TRBD1, 5 bases. The CDR3 length is 14 residues. Trimming stripped 1 base from V and 8 bases from J, with 14 bases between. Germline CDR1 and CDR2: SEHNR and FQNEAQ (reference sequence). The CDR3 nucleotides read TGTGCCAGCAGCTTAGGGACACGGGCCCGGGGCTACACCTTC. Translated: CASSLGTRARGYTF.

J is TRBJ2-5 and V is TRBV4-1; tentative D call: TRBD2 (5 bases). Deletions cut 0 bases from V and 5 bases from J, with 10 bases between. The CDR3 sequence is 14 residues long. Germline V gene data show CDR1 as MGHRA and CDR2 as YSYEKL. The CDR3 coding sequence is TGCGCCAGCAGCCAAGACGGGCGGAGGGAGACCCAGTACTTC. Its protein product is CASSQDGRRETQYF.

This clone was recorded at least ten times. This rearrangement joins TRBV6-4 to TRBJ2-1, with 12 positions matching TRBD2. The germline CDR1 and CDR2 sequences are MRHNA and SNTAGT. V shed 2 bases, J shed 7 bases, and the junction held 0 bases outside the gene matches. The CDR3 extends over 14 amino acids. The CDR3 coding sequence is TGTGCCAGCAGTGACCTAGCGGGGGGGAATGAGCAGTTCTTC. This encodes CASSDLAGGNEQFF.

This clone occurred many times. V is TRBV5-5 and J is TRBJ2-5, with 11 positions matching TRBD2. J was trimmed by 1 base and V by 4 bases; bases with no gene match: 6. This CDR3 is 16 amino acids long. Germline assignment: CDR1 SGHKS and CDR2 YYEKEE (reference sequence). The DNA of the CDR3 is TGTGCCAGCAGCGGAGGGACTAGCGGACTCCAAGAGACCCAGTACTTC. This codes for CASSGGTSGLQETQYF. Full variable domain (remainder filled in from reference TRBV5-5 and TRBJ2-5): DAGVTQSPTHLIKTRGQQVTLRCSPISGHKSVSWYQQVLGQGPQFIFQYYEKEERGRGNFPDRFSARQFPNYSSELNVNALLLGDSALYLCASSGGTSGLQETQYFGPGTRLLVL.

This chain joins TRBV11-1 and TRBJ1-2; D not certain. Germline lookup yields CDR1 SGHAT and CDR2 FQDESV (reference sequence). The V and J ends lost 3 bases and 7 bases respectively, with 21 bases between them. This CDR3 is built from 16 residues. The CDR3 nucleotides are TGTGCCAGCAGCTTTCGGACGGGTGGCGCTGTTAGTGGCTACACCTTC. The encoded protein is CASSFRTGGAVSGYTF.

This clone was picked up many times. J is TRBJ2-5 and V is TRBV7-9; 7 bases line up with TRBD1. CDR1 SEHNR and CDR2 FQNEAQ come from the germline V gene (reference sequence). The CDR3 is 16 amino acids. The V segment lost 6 bases and the J segment 2 bases; nucleotides outside the gene matches: 12. The CDR3 DNA follows: TGTGCCAGCAGTCCTACGACAGGGAGTTTACAAGAGACCCAGTACTTC. Translating it yields CASSPTTGSLQETQYF. Full variable domain (outside the CDR3, taken from reference TRBV7-9 and TRBJ2-5): DTGVSQNPRHKITKRGQNVTFRCDPISEHNRLYWYRQTLGQGPEFLTYFQNEAQLEKSRLLSDRFSAERPKGSFSTLEIQRTEQGDSAMYLCASSPTTGSLQETQYFGPGTRLLVL.

In this sample, this clone turned up a few times. Given a much more abundant clone one base away, this may be a read error. The same CDR3 is also encoded by other DNA sequences in this sample. The chain couples TRBV20-1 to TRBJ1-1, with D unresolved. Germline V lookup: CDR1 DFQATT, CDR2 SNEGSKA (reference sequence). Trimming pared 6 bases from V and 1 base from J, leaving 15 bases between. CDR3 length equals 14 residues. The CDR3 DNA sequence: TGCAGTGCAAGGTTGAACCTCGGGAACACTGAAGCTTTCTTT. Its protein product is CSARLNLGNTEAFF.

As regards this clone: Just one base apart from a much larger clone, this may be a read error. This is likely a read error, given that the CDR3 carries no conserved phenylalanine or tryptophan at its end. No DNA is shown, since the ends of the CDR3 on it are uncertain; the CDR3 is the one TCRdb lists. The chain employs TRBV7-2 and TRBJ2-6. Germline-derived CDR1 and CDR2 are SGHTA and FQGNSA. The CDR3 contains 9 residues when both ends are counted. CDR3 protein: CASSLFTSS.

The V gene is TRBV7-2, the J gene TRBJ2-1; D assignment may be TRBD1 or TRBD2 (5 bases each). This CDR3 has 14 amino acids. V was pared by 4 bases and J by 16 bases, with 23 bases between. CDR1 and CDR2 from the germline V gene are SGHTA and FQGNSA. Written as DNA, the CDR3 is TGTGCCAGCAGCTCGGGACCACAGGAGAATGATCATTTCTTC. This translates into CASSSGPQENDHFF.

This chain joins TRBV5-4 and TRBJ2-7; D uncertain. The CDR3 has 12 residues. The V end was cut by 4 bases, the J end by 4 bases, with 9 bases between. The V gene's germline CDR1 is SGHNT and CDR2 YYREEE (reference sequence). The CDR3 DNA follows: TGTGCCAGCAGCGAGACCTCTTACGAGCAGTACTTC. It is translated as CASSETSYEQYF. The variable domain in full, completed from reference TRBV5-4 and TRBJ2-7, reads ETGVTQSPTHLIKTRGQQVTLRCSSQSGHNTVSWYQQALGQGPQFIFQYYREEENGRGNFPPRFSGLQFPNYSSELNVNALELDDSALYLCASSETSYEQYFGPGTRLTVT.

This clone was counted ten times or more. J is TRBJ2-7 and V is TRBV3-1; no firm D call. Germline CDR1 and CDR2: LGHDT and YNNKEL (reference sequence). Trimming took 1 base from V and 3 from J, leaving 19 bases between them. This CDR3 has 17 residues. In nucleotides, the CDR3 is TGTGCCAGCAGCCAAGTCTCGCTCCGGTCCTGGGACTACGAGCAGTACTTC. Amino acid sequence: CASSQVSLRSWDYEQYF.

This clone was recorded at least ten times. This chain links TRBV11-3 with TRBJ2-2; perhaps TRBD1 as D (6 bases). The CDR3 runs 14 residues. Between the trimmed V and J ends, which lost 5 bases and 1 base, there was a span of 8 bases. Looked up from germline, CDR1 is SGHNT and CDR2 is YENEEA. CDR3 DNA sequence: TGTGCCAGCAGCCGGACAGTGAACACCGGGGAGCTGTTTTTT. It is translated as CASSRTVNTGELFF.

This clone is labeled medium-sized. CDR3 sequence reads: CASSSSRDRGYEQYF. The CDR3 DNA is TGCGCCAGCAGCTCGTCTAGGGACAGGGGTTACGAGCAGTACTTC. The J gene is TRBJ2-7, the V gene TRBV5-1, with 10 positions matching TRBD1. V dropped 3 bases and J dropped 4; count of bases not matched to a gene: 7. The CDR3 is 15 residues long. Germline loops: CDR1 SGHRS, CDR2 YFSETQ.

This clone has a count of ten or more. This chain uses TRBV20-1 with TRBJ2-6; D might be TRBD2 (5 bases). V lost 5 bases and J 0 bases, leaving 14 bases between the germline ends. The CDR3 contains 16 residues. Germline-derived CDR1 and CDR2 are DFQATT and SNEGSKA (reference sequence). The CDR3 coding sequence is TGCAGTGCTCCCAAAGAGGGAAACTCTGGGGCCAACGTCCTGACTTTC. It codes for CSAPKEGNSGANVLTF.

This clone was recorded many times. V is TRBV15 and J is TRBJ2-1; 9 positions match TRBD2. CDR1 is LNHNV and CDR2 is YYDKDF in the germline V gene (reference sequence). The CDR3 loop spans 14 amino acids. The V and J ends lost 4 bases and 9 bases, in that order; junction bases with no gene match: 7. The CDR3 spells CATSKIAGVVEQFF. The CDR3 bases are TGTGCCACCAGCAAAATAGCGGGAGTTGTTGAGCAGTTCTTC.

The chain carries TRBV12-3 or TRBV12-4 and TRBJ2-1, with D possibly TRBD2 on 6 matching bases. This CDR3 contains 14 residues. V lost 6 bases and J 4 bases, leaving 13 bases between the germline ends. The CDR3 DNA sequence: TGTGCCAGCAGCCGCGGGACTCCTTACAATGAGCAGTTCTTC. Translating it yields CASSRGTPYNEQFF.

This clone occurred a few times. The chain recombines TRBV12-3 or TRBV12-4 with TRBJ2-1; no clear D. Trimming took 6 bases from V and 9 from J, leaving 15 bases between them. The CDR3 extends over 13 amino acids. The CDR3 coding sequence is TGTGCCAGCAGGGGAACATTGTGGGGTGAGCAGTTCTTC. Translating it yields CASRGTLWGEQFF.

Comments on this clone: This CDR3 is missing its conserved last phenylalanine or tryptophan, likely due to a read error. Because the CDR3's place on the DNA is in doubt, the DNA is left out and the CDR3 is given as listed by TCRdb. This rearrangement joins TRBV24-1 to TRBJ1-4. Per germline, CDR1 KGHDR and CDR2 SFDVKD. The CDR3 spans 9 amino acids, including both terminal residues. The CDR3 reads CATNTGLAG.

This rearrangement joins TRBV11-3 to TRBJ1-1; D may be TRBD1 (5 bases). The V and J ends lost 0 bases and 2 bases respectively, with 10 bases between them. Looked up from germline, CDR1 is SGHNT and CDR2 is YENEEA. CDR3 length: 15 amino acids. CDR3 region: CASSLDRDANTEAFF. DNA of the CDR3: TGTGCCAGCAGCTTAGACCGGGACGCCAACACTGAAGCTTTCTTT.

The chain links TRBV30 to TRBJ1-1, with 7 bases aligning to TRBD1. Germline V gene data show CDR1 as GTSNPN and CDR2 as SVGIG (reference sequence). This CDR3 has 14 amino acids. The junction had 8 bases not matched to a gene; V was cut back by 3 bases and J by 4 bases. The CDR3 protein is CAWRSYPGGTEAFF. The CDR3 nucleotides are TGTGCCTGGAGATCCTACCCAGGGGGCACTGAAGCTTTCTTT.